These 13 T cell receptor beta chains were sequenced from one sample in a study of CD4 T cells in relation to SARS-CoV-2 and coronaviruses. The antigens for these receptors are not known. The table came from immunoSEQ multiplex PCR; TCRdb's copy has only in-frame clones and leaves some out. The table has around 23,000 clones, around 80% seen once. Before the COVID-19 pandemic, during about 2010-2018, CD4+ T cells were taken from unexposed donors. After around nine days of culture, CD4+ T cells were isolated. The sample consisted of CD4+ T cells from PBMCs, cultured in vitro. Source of these receptors: a human donor in good health.

The chain links TRBV2 to TRBJ2-4; D may match TRBD1 or TRBD2 (6 bases each). Germline CDR1 reads SNHLY; CDR2 reads FYNNEI. V was clipped by 3 bases and J by 8 bases, with 20 bases between them. The length of the CDR3 is 16 residues. The DNA of the CDR3 is TGTGCCAGCAGTGAGGTGTCGGCGGGACAACTAGACATTCAGTACTTC. This sequence encodes CASSEVSAGQLDIQYF.

The chain recombines TRBV18 with TRBJ1-6; no reliable D call. The V gene lost 3 bases and the J gene lost 0 bases, with 18 bases spanning the gap. Germline V CDR1 and CDR2: KGHSH, LQKENI. The CDR3 totals 19 residues. The CDR3 protein is CASSPHAAGSSSYNSPLHF. CDR3 nucleotide sequence: TGTGCCAGCTCACCCCACGCAGCAGGTTCGAGCTCCTATAATTCACCCCTCCACTTT.

This clone was picked up a small number of times. The genes are TRBV5-1 and TRBJ2-7; D possibly corresponds to TRBD2 (6 bases). This CDR3 comprises 15 residues. V was clipped by 2 bases and J by 3 bases, with 15 bases between them. The germline CDR1 and CDR2 sequences are SGHRS and YFSETQ. CDR3 in amino acids: CASSFGGDGNYEQYF. The CDR3 DNA reads TGCGCCAGCAGCTTCGGGGGAGACGGCAACTACGAGCAGTACTTC.

In its sample, this clone was seen a few times. The J gene is TRBJ1-1, the V gene TRBV9; D remains unclear. CDR1 and CDR2 (germline): SGDLS, YYNGEE. The CDR3 loop spans 14 amino acids. V lost 0 bases, J lost 1 base, and 7 bases lay in between. The DNA of the CDR3 is TGTGCCAGCAGCGTAGTTCCGGCGAACACTGAAGCTTTCTTT. Translating it yields CASSVVPANTEAFF.

This clone has a handful of counts. V and J are TRBV9 and TRBJ1-5, with D perhaps matching TRBD1 (6 bases). The length of the CDR3 is 15 residues. V lost 0 bases and J 2 bases, leaving 9 bases between the germline ends. CDR1 is SGDLS, CDR2 YYNGEE, per germline. The CDR3 DNA reads as TGTGCCAGCAGCGTAGACCCAGGGGGCAATCAGCCCCAGCATTTT. Its protein product is CASSVDPGGNQPQHF.

This chain joins TRBV30 and TRBJ2-1; the D call may be TRBD1 or TRBD2 (5 bases each). The CDR3 consists of 19 residues. Trimming shortened V by 0 bases and J by 7 bases, and 28 bases separated the two germline ends. Germline assignment: CDR1 GTSNPN and CDR2 SVGIG (reference sequence). This CDR3 is CAWSVLFGGLGGMNNEQFF. CDR3 in DNA: TGTGCCTGGAGTGTACTATTTGGGGGTTTGGGCGGTATGAATAATGAGCAGTTCTTC.

The V and J genes are TRBV24-1 and TRBJ2-2; D is unclear. Germline-derived CDR1 and CDR2 are KGHDR and SFDVKD. The CDR3 sequence is 13 residues long. Trimming shortened V by 3 bases and J by 6 bases, and 7 bases separated the two germline ends. The CDR3 loop reads CATSDRVSGELFF. CDR3 bases: TGTGCCACCAGTGATCGGGTGTCCGGGGAGCTGTTTTTT.

The chain is built from TRBV5-1 and TRBJ2-3; TRBD1 might be the D (5 bases). The CDR3 runs to 15 residues. Germline loops: CDR1 SGHRS, CDR2 YFSETQ. V lost 1 base to trimming and J lost 0 bases, with 9 bases between them. This CDR3 reads CASSLSQGSTDTQYF. DNA for the CDR3: TGCGCCAGCAGCTTGAGCCAGGGAAGCACAGATACGCAGTATTTT. Based on the CDR3 plus reference TRBV5-1 and TRBJ2-3, the full variable domain is KAGVTQTPRYLIKTRGQQVTLSCSPISGHRSVSWYQQTPGQGLQFLFEYFSETQRNKGNFPGRFSGRQFSNSRSEMNVSTLELGDSALYLCASSLSQGSTDTQYFGPGTRLTVL.

The DNA for the CDR3 is TGTGCCAGCAGCGGGGATCCACAAGAGACCCAGTACTTC. This encodes CASSGDPQETQYF. The chain is built from TRBV2 and TRBJ2-5, with a possible D match to TRBD2 (5 bases). V lost 6 bases to trimming and J lost 2 bases, with 10 bases between them. The CDR3 consists of 13 residues. The germline V gene has CDR1 SNHLY and CDR2 FYNNEI.

The CDR3 sequence: CASSQEGLANIQYF. The CDR3 region has the DNA TGTGCCAGCAGCCAAGAGGGACTAGCAAACATTCAGTACTTC. V gene TRBV3-1 (or the pseudogene TRBV3-2) combines with J gene TRBJ2-4; 9 bases line up with TRBD2. There are 14 residues in the CDR3. With 0 bases clipped from V and 6 bases from J, the junction kept 0 bases outside the gene matches. Per the germline V gene, CDR1 is LGHDT and CDR2 is YNNKEL (reference sequence).

This chain links TRBV14 with TRBJ1-2, with TRBD1 as a possible D gene (5 bases). CDR1 is SGHDN and CDR2 is FVKESK in the germline V gene. Trimming stripped 0 bases from V and 4 bases from J, with 12 bases between. The CDR3 sequence is 15 residues long. In nucleotides, the CDR3 is TGTGCCAGCAGCCAAGAGTGGGGGGAAGTCTATGGCTACACCTTC. Amino acid sequence: CASSQEWGEVYGYTF.

The chain links TRBV6-5 to TRBJ2-7; a weak D match, TRBD1 (6 bases). Germline CDR1 reads MNHEY; CDR2 reads SVGAGI. This CDR3 comprises 12 residues. Trimming removed 6 bases at V and 2 bases at J, with 8 bases between. The CDR3 DNA sequence: TGTGCCAGCAGGGGGGCCGCCTACGAGCAGTACTTC. Translated, it gives CASRGAAYEQYF.

This clone was seen once. The rearrangement joins TRBV6-4 to TRBJ2-5; tentatively, D is TRBD1 or TRBD2 (6 bases each). V was clipped by 4 bases and J by 2 bases, with 17 bases between them. The CDR3 extends over 16 amino acids. Germline V gives CDR1 MRHNA, CDR2 SNTAGT. This chain's CDR3 is CASSAQGGTGQETQYF. The CDR3 DNA reads TGTGCCAGCAGTGCACAGGGAGGCACCGGACAAGAGACCCAGTACTTC.